This T cell receptor beta chain was captured in a study of blood T cells in healthy people across ages. Trimming left V 5 bases short and J 0 bases short, with 11 bases between. CDR3 length equals 15 residues. CDR1 and CDR2 (germline): SGHTA, FQGNSA. Alongside a J-beta primer mix, a sample-barcoded 5' primer served in a second PCR lasting roughly 6 to 11 cycles. MiXCR, run by TCRdb on the 5' RACE reads, gives a single entry per CDR3 protein. The table records around 1,000,000 distinct CDR3 sequences, roughly two fifths of them present only once. This clonotype has a count of ten or more. Antigen: not known. Study-wide findings and caveats: Donor CMV status was unknown, possibly confounding expanded clonotype changes. Roughly linearly, TCR beta diversity per million T cells fell as age increased.

The clonotype was recovered from a man aged 18 to 35 in good health. What was sequenced was blood. This chain links TRBV7-2 with TRBJ2-1; D is possibly TRBD2 (6 bases). This CDR3 is CASSLRGNSYNEQFF. The CDR3 region has the DNA TGTGCCAGCAGCCTACGGGGGAACTCCTACAATGAGCAGTTCTTC.